Listed below are T cell receptor beta chains from one sample, sequenced in a study of memory B cells and T cells in multiple sclerosis. These receptors have no known antigen. The repertoire was sequenced with immunoSEQ multiplex PCR; TCRdb's copy has only in-frame clones and lacks some. The table records approximately 47,000 clones, around 79% of them present only once. The sample taken for sequencing was PBMCs from blood kept in culture. All receptors come from a human donor with multiple sclerosis. Each CDR3 is given with its conserved first and last residue. A D gene is named only where the DNA matches it firmly. The size field is filled for only some rows; it gives once, few, many or a size class.

j_call clone_size d_call v_call cdr3_aa cdr3_nt
TRBJ1-4 few - TRBV23-1 CASPKGPYHEKLFF TGCGCCAGCCCCAAAGGGCCTTACCATGAAAAACTGTTTTTT
TRBJ2-7 - TRBD1 TRBV6-5 CASSKAGTGSYEQYF TGTGCCAGCAGCAAAGCCGGGACAGGCTCCTACGAGCAGTACTTC
TRBJ1-4 - - TRBV5-6 CASSRSGATNEKLFF TGTGCCAGCAGCCGGTCAGGGGCAACTAATGAAAAACTGTTTTTT
TRBJ2-6 - - TRBV5-1 CASSLEGSSGANVLTF TGCGCCAGCAGCTTGGAGGGGAGCTCTGGGGCCAACGTCCTGACTTTC
TRBJ1-2 - TRBD1 TRBV30 CAWNQGGNYGYTF TGTGCCTGGAATCAGGGGGGAAACTATGGCTACACCTTC
TRBJ2-1 - - TRBV5-1 CASNLDTNNEQFF TGCGCCAGCAACCTGGACACTAACAATGAGCAGTTCTTC
TRBJ2-7 - - TRBV7-9 CASSFGRSTYEQYF TGTGCCAGCAGCTTTGGCCGCTCAACCTACGAGCAGTACTTC
TRBJ1-1 - - TRBV2 CASSRRVTEAFF TGTGCCAGCAGTCGACGGGTCACTGAAGCTTTCTTT
TRBJ1-1 - - TRBV5-6 CASSLRGTTEAFF TGTGCCAGCAGCTTAAGGGGGACCACTGAAGCTTTCTTT
TRBJ1-4 - - TRBV11-2 CASSLVPGFNEKLFF TGTGCCAGCAGCTTAGTGCCCGGGTTTAATGAAAAACTGTTTTTT
TRBJ1-2 - TRBD1 TRBV6-6 CASSPRGLVLAGYTF TGTGCCAGCAGCCCCAGGGGGCTGGTTCTGGCTGGCTACACCTTC
TRBJ2-3 - - TRBV29-1 CSVEGGVVDTQYF TGCAGCGTTGAAGGTGGGGTGGTAGATACGCAGTATTTT
TRBJ1-4 - TRBD1 TRBV7-6 CASRWTGQGTEKLFF TGTGCCAGCCGGTGGACAGGACAGGGGACCGAAAAACTGTTTTTT
TRBJ2-7 few - TRBV7-2 CASSLGSQHGEQYF TGTGCCAGCAGCTTAGGCAGTCAACACGGCGAGCAGTACTTC
TRBJ2-4 - TRBD1 TRBV7-9 CASSQRQGSGPPKNIQYF TGTGCCAGCAGCCAGAGACAGGGGAGTGGGCCACCCAAAAACATTCAGTACTTC
TRBJ1-5 - - TRBV7-8 CASSPTGINQPQHF TGTGCCAGCAGCCCAACAGGGATCAATCAGCCCCAGCATTTT